The 9 T cell receptor beta chains below come from one sample, sequenced in a study of T-cell reconstitution after alpha-beta-depleted transplantation in children. Using unique molecular identifiers, the investigators prepared the TCRbeta library. TCRdb re-called the PCR reads through MiXCR, storing one row per CDR3 protein. The profile covers more than 450,000 distinct CDR3 sequences, with roughly 18% appearing a single time and about 3.1% taken by the ten largest. Specimen: PBMCs from the stem cell graft donor, collected from the stem cell graft. Receptors originate from a human donor who donated a stem cell graft to a child with acute lymphoblastic leukemia.

This clonotype was picked up a small number of times. This sequence joins TRBV12-3 or TRBV12-4 and TRBJ1-1; a possible D gene is TRBD1 (6 bases). CDR3 size: 13 residues. V dropped 6 bases and J dropped 0 bases, with 8 bases sitting between them. The CDR3 DNA sequence: TGTGCCAGCAGGACAGGTTTGAACACTGAAGCTTTCTTT. Translated, it gives CASRTGLNTEAFF.

This clonotype was recorded a few times. This chain connects TRBV10-3 to TRBJ1-2; the D gene is possibly TRBD1 (6 bases). V dropped 2 bases and J dropped 4 bases, with 17 bases sitting between them. The V gene's germline CDR1 is ENHRY and CDR2 SYGVKD. The CDR3 spans 16 residues. CDR3 region: CAISEPRDIPIYGYTF. The CDR3 DNA follows: TGTGCCATCAGTGAGCCCCGGGACATCCCCATCTATGGCTACACCTTC.

The chain employs TRBV2 and TRBJ1-5; 7 bases align to TRBD1. The V gene's germline CDR1 is SNHLY and CDR2 FYNNEI. V trimming: 4 bases; J trimming: 0 bases; junction bases outside the gene matches: 3. This CDR3 contains 15 residues. The CDR3 DNA reads as TGTGCCAGCAGTGGGACAGGCTCTAGCAATCAGCCCCAGCATTTT. This translates into CASSGTGSSNQPQHF. The full variable domain, with the rest looked up from reference TRBV2 and TRBJ1-5, is EPEVTQTPSHQVTQMGQEVILRCVPISNHLYFYWYRQILGQKVEFLVSFYNNEISEKSEIFDDQFSVERPDGSNFTLKIRSTKLEDSAMYFCASSGTGSSNQPQHFGDGTRLSIL.

This clonotype was detected a few times. The chain links TRBV5-1 to TRBJ1-1, with D tentatively TRBD1 (6 bases). The CDR3 spans 16 residues. Trimming shortened V by 1 base and J by 6 bases, and 19 bases separated the two germline ends. The germline CDR1 and CDR2 sequences are SGHRS and YFSETQ. The CDR3 region is CASSLSGTPKGAEAFF. In nucleotides, the CDR3 is TGCGCCAGCAGCTTGAGCGGGACACCCAAGGGGGCTGAAGCTTTCTTT.

This clonotype was counted at least ten times. This chain joins TRBV7-7 and TRBJ2-1, with 12 bases that match TRBD2. The J segment lost 4 bases and the V segment lost 1 base, leaving 8 bases of the junction unmatched. Germline V gene lookup returns CDR1 SSHAT and CDR2 FNYEAQ (reference sequence). The CDR3 loop spans 18 amino acids. The CDR3 loop is CASSLGASGRDLYNEQFF. The CDR3 nucleotides read TGTGCCAGCAGCTTAGGAGCTAGCGGGAGGGACCTGTACAATGAGCAGTTCTTC.

This chain joins TRBV9 and TRBJ2-1; D call uncertain. V dropped 0 bases and J dropped 7 bases, with 8 bases sitting between them. The germline V gene has CDR1 SGDLS and CDR2 YYNGEE. This CDR3 has 13 amino acids. The CDR3 region has the DNA TGTGCCAGCAGCGTAGACATGAGGAATGAGCAGTTCTTC. Translating it yields CASSVDMRNEQFF. Full variable domain (outside the CDR3, taken from reference TRBV9 and TRBJ2-1): DSGVTQTPKHLITATGQRVTLRCSPRSGDLSVYWYQQSLDQGLQFLIQYYNGEERAKGNILERFSAQQFPDLHSELNLSSLELGDSALYFCASSVDMRNEQFFGPGTRLTVL.

This clonotype was detected only a few times. The CDR3 loop is CASSYSERNRGRRANEKLFF. The CDR3 DNA reads as TGTGCCAGCAGTTACTCGGAACGTAACAGGGGGCGCCGCGCTAATGAAAAACTGTTTTTT. This chain connects TRBV6-2 or TRBV6-3 to TRBJ1-4, with 9 positions matching TRBD1. Germline loops: CDR1 MNHEY, CDR2 SVGEGT. The CDR3 totals 20 residues. J was trimmed by 3 bases and V by 0 bases; bases with no gene match: 14.

This clonotype was detected only a few times. The chain is built from TRBV7-9 and TRBJ2-3; D unclear. V lost 2 bases, J lost 4 bases, and 16 bases lay in between. The CDR3 loop spans 16 amino acids. Germline CDR1 is SEHNR and CDR2 is FQNEAQ (reference sequence). CDR3 coding DNA: TGTGCCAGCAGCTTAAATCCATCTACCATGGCAGATACGCAGTATTTT. It is translated as CASSLNPSTMADTQYF.

The gene calls are TRBV6-5 and TRBJ1-3; D remains unclear. CDR3 length equals 14 residues. Germline V lookup: CDR1 MNHEY, CDR2 SVGAGI. The V and J ends lost 1 base and 1 base respectively, with 5 bases between them. CDR3: CASSYYVSGNTIYF. DNA of the CDR3: TGTGCCAGCAGTTACTATGTTTCTGGAAACACCATATATTTT.